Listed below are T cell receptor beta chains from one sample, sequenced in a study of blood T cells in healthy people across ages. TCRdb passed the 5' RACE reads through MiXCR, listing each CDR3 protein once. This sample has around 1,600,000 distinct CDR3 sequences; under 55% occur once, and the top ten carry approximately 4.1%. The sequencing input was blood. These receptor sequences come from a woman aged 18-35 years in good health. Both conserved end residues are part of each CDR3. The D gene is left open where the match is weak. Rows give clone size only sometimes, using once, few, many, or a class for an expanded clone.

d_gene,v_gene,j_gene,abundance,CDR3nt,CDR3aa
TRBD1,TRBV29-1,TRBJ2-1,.,TGCAGCGCTGGACAGGGTTATAACAATGAGCAGTTCTTC,CSAGQGYNNEQFF
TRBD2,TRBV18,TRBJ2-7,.,TGTGCCAGCTCACCGAGGGAGAGCCTAGCGGTCTACGAGCAGTACTTC,CASSPRESLAVYEQYF
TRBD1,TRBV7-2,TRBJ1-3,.,TGTGCCAGCAGCCCCCAGGGGGTCTCTGGAAACACCATATATTTT,CASSPQGVSGNTIYF
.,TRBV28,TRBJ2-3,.,TGTGCCAGCAGTTTACACGGCGGGGGCAGGGGGCAGTATTTT,CASSLHGGGRGQYF
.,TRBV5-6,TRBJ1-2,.,TGTGCCAGCAGCTTGTTACAGGACTATGGCTACACCTTC,CASSLLQDYGYTF
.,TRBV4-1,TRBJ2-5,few,TGCGCCAGCAGCCAAACGACCACTGAGACCCAGTACTTC,CASSQTTTETQYF
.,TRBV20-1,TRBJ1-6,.,TGCAGTGCTAGAGACCGGGATTCACCCCTCCACTTT,CSARDRDSPLHF
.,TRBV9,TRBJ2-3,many,TGTGCCAGCAGCGAAACAGATACGCAGTATTTT,CASSETDTQYF
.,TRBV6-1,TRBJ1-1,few,TGTGCCAGCAGTGCCGCCGACGTGGGCTACGGTGAAGCTTTCTTT,CASSAADVGYGEAFF
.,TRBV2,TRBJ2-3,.,TGTGCCAGCAACGTTGGGGAAGATACGCAGTATTTT,CASNVGEDTQYF
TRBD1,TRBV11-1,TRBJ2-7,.,TGTGCCAGCAGCCCAATACAGGGGGCGCCGACCTACAATGAGCAGTACTTC,CASSPIQGAPTYNEQYF
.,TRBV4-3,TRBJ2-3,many,TGCGCCAGCAGCCAAGGAAGCACAGATACGCAGTATTTT,CASSQGSTDTQYF
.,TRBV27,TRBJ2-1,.,TGTGCCAGCACGGCGGGGAAATACAATGAGCAGTTCTTC,CASTAGKYNEQFF
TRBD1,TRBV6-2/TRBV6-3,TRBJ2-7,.,TGTGCCAGCAGTTACGCGGACAGGGGAGCCGAGCAGTACTTC,CASSYADRGAEQYF
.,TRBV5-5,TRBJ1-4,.,TGTGCCAGCAGCCTCGGCAGGGCTTCTGAAAAACTGTTTTTT,CASSLGRASEKLFF
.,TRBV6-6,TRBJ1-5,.,TGTGCCAGCAATTGGGACCCAGGGGCGGGACAGCCCCAGCATTTT,CASNWDPGAGQPQHF
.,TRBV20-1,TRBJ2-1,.,TGCAGGGTATCTAGAGGAGGATCCAATGAGCAGTTCTTC,CRVSRGGSNEQFF
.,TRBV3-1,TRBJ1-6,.,TGTGCCAGCAGCTATGGCGGGAATTCACCCCTCCACTTT,CASSYGGNSPLHF
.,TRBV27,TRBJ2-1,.,TGTGCCAGCAGTCCCCCGCGGGCAGCCACGGAAGGGTCCTACAAGGAGCAGTTCTTC,CASSPPRAATEGSYKEQFF
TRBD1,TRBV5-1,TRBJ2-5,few,TGCGCCAGCAGCTTGGACCCGACAGGGCATCAAGAGACCCAGTACTTC,CASSLDPTGHQETQYF
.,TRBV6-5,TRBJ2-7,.,TGTGCCAGCAGTTACTCGTTCGTGAGAGAGACTCAGTACTTC,CASSYSFVRETQYF
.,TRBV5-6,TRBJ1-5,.,TGTGCCAGCAGCTTCGGGCTAGGGGATCAGCCCCAGCATTTT,CASSFGLGDQPQHF
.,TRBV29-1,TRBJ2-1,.,TGCAGCGCCGCGACGGGGGGCTGGGATGAGCAGTTCTTC,CSAATGGWDEQFF
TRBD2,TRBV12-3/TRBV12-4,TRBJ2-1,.,TGTGCCAGCAGTTTGAGACTAGCGGGAGACTCCTACAATGAGCAGTTCTTC,CASSLRLAGDSYNEQFF
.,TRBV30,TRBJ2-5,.,TGTGCCTGCGCCTTGACCCAATCCGGGGAGACCCAGTACTTC,CACALTQSGETQYF
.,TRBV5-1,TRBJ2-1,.,TGCGCCAGCAGCTTGGCCATGAGCTCCTACAATGAGCAGTTCTTC,CASSLAMSSYNEQFF
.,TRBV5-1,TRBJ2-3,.,TGCGCCAGCAGCCCGGCCCGGGGGGCGCATGACACGCAGTATTTT,CASSPARGAHDTQYF
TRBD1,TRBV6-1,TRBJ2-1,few,TGTGCCAGCAGTTCACCCGGCACAGGGGCTTACAATGAGCAGTTCTTC,CASSSPGTGAYNEQFF
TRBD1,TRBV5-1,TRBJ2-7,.,TGCGCCAGCAGGCGAACCGGGACAGGGACGAACTACGAGCAGTACTTC,CASRRTGTGTNYEQYF
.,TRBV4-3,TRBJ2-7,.,TGCGCCAGCAGCCAGCAAACGAGCGGCTACAATGAGCAGTACTTC,CASSQQTSGYNEQYF